The clone carrying this T cell receptor beta chain was seen a few times. Trimming cost V 8 bases and J 1 base; bases outside gene matches: 6. This CDR3 has 16 amino acids. From germline, CDR1 is GTSNPN and CDR2 SVGIG (reference sequence). TCR beta CDR3 regions were amplified from RNA transcripts. A set of HTBI primers served as the primers for a first-round RT-PCR of the TCR CDR3. TCRdb used MiXCR to reprocess the multiplex PCR reads, holding one entry per CDR3 protein. The sample holds under 300,000 distinct CDR3 sequences, roughly 20% seen once. These data belong to a study of T cells in Graves' hyperthyroidism and ophthalmopathy.

The V gene is TRBV30, the J gene TRBJ2-2; 14 bases are shared with TRBD2. Sequenced sample: blood. The sequence was obtained from a man aged 25-40 years with Graves' ophthalmopathy. The CDR3 sequence is CARGLAGAMNTGELFF. The CDR3 DNA follows: TGTGCCCGGGGACTAGCGGGAGCCATGAACACCGGGGAGCTGTTTTTT.